This T cell receptor beta chain came from a study of blood T cell repertoires in COVID-19 (dated by TCRdb to 2018 to 2020). Describing the broader study: Collaborator samples came from the United States, Italy and Spain and covered acute and convalescent phases of COVID-19. Sample metadata almost always included a de-identified subject ID, COVID-19 status, age in years and sex. The material from the prospective study consisted of cDNA or gDNA derived from T cells, B-cell-depleted T cells, or PBMCs. The samples were drawn from two sources: the first 160 participants of the ongoing ImmuneRACE study, and 1,254 subjects contributed by 6 global collaborators. Deeply sampled blood TCRbeta repertoires from subjects exposed to, actively infected with, or recovered from COVID-19 were included in the dataset. Where available, HLA class I and class II types were taken from metadata supplied by the sample provider and were not determined by assay-based typing. The repertoires were made available in a free public database intended to serve as a resource for research on the immune response to SARS-CoV-2.

In the prospective study, participants were 18 to 89 years old, resided in 20 to 30 geographic areas of the United States, and were enrolled through a virtual design. In the prospective study, cohorts were assigned on the basis of participant-reported clinical history obtained from a screening survey and a study questionnaire. ImmuneRACE Cohort 3 recovered participants were defined by two consecutive negative NP/OP PCR tests, healthcare professional clearance, or symptom resolution. In the prospective study, whole blood, serum and a nasopharyngeal or oropharyngeal swab were collected from each participant by mobile phlebotomists. Participants in the prospective study had the option to provide additional blood draws and questionnaires over an approximately 2-month period. Blood samples from the prospective study were shipped frozen or at room temperature prior to DNA extraction. TCRbeta CDR3 regions were amplified from genomic DNA using the immunoSEQ Assay, a bias-controlled multiplex PCR. Per the source publication's procedure: Within the assay, amplification of reference gene primers was used to estimate how many nucleated cells each sample contained. To quantify the absolute abundance of each unique TCRbeta CDR3 rearrangement, sequence reads were collapsed and filtered. For each sample, productive Simpson clonality was calculated by taking the square root of Simpson's diversity index across productive rearrangements. TCRdb obtained this table from immuneACCESS and retained in-frame rearrangements with V and J assigned. These tables miss some clones; where compared with another copy, unresolved V genes account for less than half of the shortfall, and the remainder is unexplained. D and trimming were read from the DNA, whereas the V and J calls and clone size are those reported in that table. The sample records about 290,000 clones, about 89% of which are singletons. 1.7% of the sample goes to the ten largest clones.

Paper-wide results and their limitations: Clinical and demographic metadata were provided uncurated, with the amount varying by source and participant.

From the cysteine up to the phenylalanine, the CDR3 has a length of 15 residues. The CDR3 DNA has 45 bases and is translated from base 1. Deletion took 4 bases off V and 9 bases off J, with a span of 20 bases between the germline ends. According to the germline V gene (reference sequence), CDR1 reads SGHNT and CDR2 reads YYREEE. Points on this clone: Its specific antigen is unknown. Base quality data are lacking; no much larger clone is found one base away.

The sequencing input was PBMCs or T cells enriched from blood (not recorded which). The sequence is built from TRBV5-4 and TRBJ2-1; the D region possibly corresponds to TRBD1 (6 bases align). This TCR derives from a woman aged 35 to 49 who had recovered from COVID-19. The DNA is TGTGCCAGCAGCCAAAGGACAGAGGGAGTAGGTGAGCAGTTCTTC. Translation gives CASSQRTEGVGEQFF.